This TCR beta chain was found in a study of blood T cell repertoires in COVID-19. Study-wide background: T cells, B-cell-depleted T cells, or PBMCs supplied cDNA or gDNA.

Original processing methods: Using reference gene primer amplification, nucleated cell counts were estimated. This table comes from immunoSEQ multiplex PCR, and its TCRdb copy is limited to in-frame clones, with some not included. V, J and clone size reflect that table, while D and trimming were determined from the DNA. This sample yields 250,000 to 300,000 clones, of which about nine tenths are seen a single time; roughly 0.92% belongs to the top ten. V lost 3 bases and J lost 5; bases outside the gene matches: 4. The CDR3 length is 16 residues. The germline V gene has CDR1 SGDLS and CDR2 YYNGEE. This sequence was found in a middle-aged woman who had recovered from COVID-19. V and J are TRBV9 and TRBJ2-2; 13 nucleotides line up with TRBD2. Sequencing was done on a sample of peripheral blood. This CDR3 is CASSGTSGSGTGELFF. DNA for the CDR3: TGTGCCAGCAGCGGGACTAGCGGGAGTGGTACCGGGGAGCTGTTTTTT.